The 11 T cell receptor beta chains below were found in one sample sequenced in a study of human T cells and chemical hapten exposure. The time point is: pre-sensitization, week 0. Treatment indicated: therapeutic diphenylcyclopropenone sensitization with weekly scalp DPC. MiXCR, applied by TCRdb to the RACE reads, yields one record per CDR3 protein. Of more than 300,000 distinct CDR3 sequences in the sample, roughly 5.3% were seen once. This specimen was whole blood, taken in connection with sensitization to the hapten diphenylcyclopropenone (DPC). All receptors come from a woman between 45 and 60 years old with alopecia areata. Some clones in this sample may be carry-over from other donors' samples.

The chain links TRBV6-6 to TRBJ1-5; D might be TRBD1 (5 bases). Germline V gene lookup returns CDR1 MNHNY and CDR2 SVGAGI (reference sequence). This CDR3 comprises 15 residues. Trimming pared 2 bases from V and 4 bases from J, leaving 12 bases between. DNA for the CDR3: TGTGCCAGCAGTTACGTCGGGGGAGGAAATCAGCCCCAGCATTTT. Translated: CASSYVGGGNQPQHF.

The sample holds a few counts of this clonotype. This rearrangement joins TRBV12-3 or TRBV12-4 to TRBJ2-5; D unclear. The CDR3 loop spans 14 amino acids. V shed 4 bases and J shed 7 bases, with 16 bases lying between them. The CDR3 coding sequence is TGTGCCAGCAGTTCTGAGACTGGTCCGGGGACCCAGTACTTC. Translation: CASSSETGPGTQYF.

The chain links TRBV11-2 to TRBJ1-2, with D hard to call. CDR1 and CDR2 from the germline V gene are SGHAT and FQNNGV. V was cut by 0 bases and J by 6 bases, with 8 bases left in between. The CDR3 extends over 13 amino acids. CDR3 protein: CASSLEMDDGYTF. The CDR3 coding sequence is TGTGCCAGCAGCTTAGAAATGGACGATGGCTACACCTTC.

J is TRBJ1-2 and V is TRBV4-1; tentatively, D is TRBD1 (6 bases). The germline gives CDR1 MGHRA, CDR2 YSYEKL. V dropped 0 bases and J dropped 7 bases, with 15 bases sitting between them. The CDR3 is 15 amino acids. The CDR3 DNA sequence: TGCGCCAGCAGCCAAGATATAACAGGGAGGTTTGGCTACACCTTC. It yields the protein CASSQDITGRFGYTF.

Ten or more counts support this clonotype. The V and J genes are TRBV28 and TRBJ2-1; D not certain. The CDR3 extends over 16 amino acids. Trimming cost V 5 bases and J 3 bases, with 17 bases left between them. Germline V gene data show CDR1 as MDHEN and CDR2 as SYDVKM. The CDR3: CASSPPETIVYNEQFF. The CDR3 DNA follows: TGTGCCAGCAGTCCCCCTGAGACAATAGTCTACAATGAGCAGTTCTTC.

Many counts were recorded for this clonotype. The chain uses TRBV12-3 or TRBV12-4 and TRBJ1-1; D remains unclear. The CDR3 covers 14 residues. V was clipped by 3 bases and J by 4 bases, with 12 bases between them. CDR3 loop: CASSFPGRGTEAFF. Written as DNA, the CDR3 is TGTGCCAGCAGTTTCCCTGGACGAGGCACTGAAGCTTTCTTT.

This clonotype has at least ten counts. CDR3 in DNA: TGTGCCAGCAGCTTAGCTCTGGAGGGAATGGAGCAGTACTTC. Translation: CASSLALEGMEQYF. The gene calls are TRBV7-9 and TRBJ2-7; weak D call: TRBD2 (6 bases). V lost 0 bases to trimming and J lost 7 bases, with 13 bases between them. This CDR3 has 14 amino acids. From germline, CDR1 is SEHNR and CDR2 FQNEAQ (reference sequence). Using reference TRBV7-9 and TRBJ2-7 for the parts outside the CDR3, the full variable domain is DTGVSQNPRHKITKRGQNVTFRCDPISEHNRLYWYRQTLGQGPEFLTYFQNEAQLEKSRLLSDRFSAERPKGSFSTLEIQRTEQGDSAMYLCASSLALEGMEQYFGPGTRLTVT.

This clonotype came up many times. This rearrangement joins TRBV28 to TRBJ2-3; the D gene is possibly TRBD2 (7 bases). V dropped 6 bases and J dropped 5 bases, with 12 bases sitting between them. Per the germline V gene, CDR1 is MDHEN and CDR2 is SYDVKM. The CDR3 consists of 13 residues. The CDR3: CASRGGAEDTQYF. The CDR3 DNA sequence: TGTGCCAGCAGAGGGGGGGCAGAAGATACGCAGTATTTT.

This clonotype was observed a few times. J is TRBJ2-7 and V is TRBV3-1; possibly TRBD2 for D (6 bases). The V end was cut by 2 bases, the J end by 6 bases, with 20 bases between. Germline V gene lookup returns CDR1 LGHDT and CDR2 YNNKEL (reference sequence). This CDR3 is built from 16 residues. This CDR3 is CASSQMAPRLGGEQYF. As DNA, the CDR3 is TGTGCCAGCAGCCAAATGGCCCCGCGACTAGGCGGCGAGCAGTACTTC.

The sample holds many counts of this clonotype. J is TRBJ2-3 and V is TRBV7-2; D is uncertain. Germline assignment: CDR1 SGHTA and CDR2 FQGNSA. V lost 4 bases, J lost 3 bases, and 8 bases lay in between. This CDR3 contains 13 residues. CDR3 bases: TGTGCCAGCAGCTCCTCCATTACAGATACGCAGTATTTT. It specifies CASSSSITDTQYF.

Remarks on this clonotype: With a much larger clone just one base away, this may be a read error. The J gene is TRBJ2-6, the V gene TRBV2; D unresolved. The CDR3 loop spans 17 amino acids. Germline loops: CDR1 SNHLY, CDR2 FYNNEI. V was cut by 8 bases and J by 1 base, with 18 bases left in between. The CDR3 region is CASFEGYRISGANVLTF. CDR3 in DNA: TGTGCCAGCTTTGAAGGGTACAGAATATCTGGGGCCAACGTCCTGACTTTC.